The 15 T cell receptor beta chains below all came from one sample that was sequenced in a study of shared clonotypes between healthy human individuals. Sequencing used immunoSEQ multiplex PCR; TCRdb keeps in-frame clones, though not all of them. The table has more than 2 million clones, 93% seen once. Naive CD8 cells, CD45RO-negative and positively selected for CCR7, excluded terminally differentiated effector memory CD45RA+ cells. The source material was naive CD8+ T cells from PBMCs. Receptor source: a man aged 18 to 29 in good health. Some clones in this sample may be carry-over from other donors' samples.

The sample holds one count of this clone. This CDR3 is CASSFSSNEQFF. The CDR3 DNA follows: TGTGCCAGCAGCTTCAGTAGCAACGAACAGTTCTTC. This chain links TRBV11-2 with TRBJ2-1; D uncertain. V was pared by 3 bases and J by 13 bases, with 13 bases between. The germline V gene has CDR1 SGHAT and CDR2 FQNNGV. This CDR3 comprises 12 residues.

This chain links TRBV2 with TRBJ2-7, with TRBD1 matching 7 bases. J gave up 4 bases and V 1 base, and 7 bases lay outside the gene matches. Germline-derived CDR1 and CDR2 are SNHLY and FYNNEI. The CDR3 covers 15 residues. CDR3 loop: CASSEGQGPLYEQYF. The CDR3 nucleotides are TGTGCCAGCAGTGAAGGACAGGGCCCTTTATACGAGCAGTACTTC. Supplemented by reference TRBV2 and TRBJ2-7, the full variable domain reads EPEVTQTPSHQVTQMGQEVILRCVPISNHLYFYWYRQILGQKVEFLVSFYNNEISEKSEIFDDQFSVERPDGSNFTLKIRSTKLEDSAMYFCASSEGQGPLYEQYFGPGTRLTVT.

This sequence joins TRBV9 and TRBJ2-1, with unresolved D. The V end lost 6 bases, the J end lost 3 bases, and 7 bases lay between the germline ends. CDR1 is SGDLS and CDR2 is YYNGEE in the germline V gene. The CDR3 runs 12 residues. The CDR3 protein is CASNSGYNEQFF. CDR3 sequence (DNA): TGTGCCAGCAATAGTGGCTACAATGAGCAGTTCTTC.

This sequence joins TRBV9 and TRBJ2-3; D gene ambiguous. Trimming stripped 0 bases from V and 4 bases from J, with 12 bases between. Germline CDR1 and CDR2: SGDLS and YYNGEE. The CDR3 is 15 residues long. CDR3 DNA sequence: TGTGCCAGCAGCGTAGGGACCATATCAGCAGATACGCAGTATTTT. Translation gives CASSVGTISADTQYF.

J is TRBJ1-4 and V is TRBV7-9, with 7 bases lining up with TRBD1. V was pared by 5 bases and J by 8 bases, with 11 bases of the junction left unmatched. Germline V gene lookup returns CDR1 SEHNR and CDR2 FQNEAQ (reference sequence). The CDR3 extends over 15 amino acids. Written as DNA, the CDR3 is TGTGCCAGCAGCCGGGACAGCGTTATGGGAGAAAAACTGTTTTTT. Residues: CASSRDSVMGEKLFF.

The gene calls are TRBV5-6 and TRBJ2-3; D is possibly TRBD1 (6 bases). The germline gives CDR1 SGHDT, CDR2 YYEEEE. This CDR3 contains 12 residues. V lost 4 bases and J 6 bases, leaving 9 bases between the germline ends. This chain's CDR3 is CASSHQGDTQYF. In DNA form, the CDR3 reads TGTGCCAGCAGCCATCAGGGGGATACGCAGTATTTT.

This chain joins TRBV5-6 and TRBJ2-5; 11 nucleotides agree with TRBD1. The trim removed 4 bases at V and 5 bases at J, leaving 10 bases unmatched. The CDR3 is 16 amino acids. Germline CDR1 and CDR2: SGHDT and YYEEEE. The CDR3, as DNA: TGTGCCAGCAGCGTATTAACGGACAGGGGGCTGGAGACCCAGTACTTC. It encodes CASSVLTDRGLETQYF.

The chain couples TRBV11-2 to TRBJ1-2; 7 nucleotides agree with TRBD1. The CDR3 covers 16 residues. J gave up 8 bases and V 2 bases, and 14 bases lay outside the gene matches. Germline V gene lookup returns CDR1 SGHAT and CDR2 FQNNGV. CDR3 nucleotides: TGTGCCAGCAGCTTACGGGACAGCCGACCTGGGGGGGGCTACACCTTC. Its protein is CASSLRDSRPGGGYTF.

This clone was found once. The chain carries TRBV7-9 and TRBJ2-7; 9 bases are shared with TRBD1. The CDR3 has 17 residues. V was pared by 5 bases and J by 2 bases, with 13 bases of the junction left unmatched. CDR1 and CDR2 from the germline V gene are SEHNR and FQNEAQ (reference sequence). CDR3 sequence: CASSDAFSTGGPYEQYF. The CDR3 region has the DNA TGTGCCAGCAGCGATGCGTTCTCGACAGGGGGACCCTACGAGCAGTACTTC. The full variable domain, in which reference TRBV7-9 and TRBJ2-7 provide the parts outside the CDR3, is DTGVSQNPRHKITKRGQNVTFRCDPISEHNRLYWYRQTLGQGPEFLTYFQNEAQLEKSRLLSDRFSAERPKGSFSTLEIQRTEQGDSAMYLCASSDAFSTGGPYEQYFGPGTRLTVT.

This clone has only one observation. Other nucleotide sequences from this sample produce the same CDR3. The V and J genes are TRBV27 and TRBJ1-5; 7 bases align to TRBD1. The CDR3 is 14 residues long. The junction had 7 bases not matched to a gene; V was cut back by 6 bases and J by 5 bases. The germline V gene has CDR1 MNHEY and CDR2 SMNVEV (reference sequence). The CDR3 protein is CASRRDRAHQPQHF. DNA of the CDR3: TGTGCCAGCAGGAGGGACAGAGCCCATCAGCCCCAGCATTTT.

The genes are TRBV5-1 and TRBJ2-7; 7 positions agree with TRBD1. The CDR3 covers 15 residues. Unmatched junction bases numbered 6, after V lost 1 base and J lost 2 bases. Germline lookup yields CDR1 SGHRS and CDR2 YFSETQ. For the CDR3, the DNA is TGCGCCAGCAGCTTGAGGGACAGCGGCCCCTACGAGCAGTACTTC. Encoded protein: CASSLRDSGPYEQYF.

This chain uses TRBV5-5 with TRBJ1-1, with 7 bases matching TRBD1. The CDR3 has 13 residues. V lost 2 bases and J lost 6; bases outside the gene matches: 4. Germline lookup yields CDR1 SGHKS and CDR2 YYEKEE (reference sequence). The CDR3 here is CASSLPQGSEAFF. The CDR3 region has the DNA TGTGCCAGCAGCTTACCACAGGGGTCTGAAGCTTTCTTT.

This clone has a single count. The junction differs from germline at one of its ends, possibly a read error. The chain couples TRBV29-1 to TRBJ2-1; the match to TRBD2 covers 9 bases. The CDR3 spans 20 residues. Germline V lookup: CDR1 SQVTM, CDR2 ANQGSEA. The CDR3 coding sequence is TGCAGCGTTGAAGCCCTGGTAGGGAACGAGCACCTAGCGGGGACGATTGAGGAGTTCTTC. This sequence encodes CSVEALVGNEHLAGTIEEFF.

About this clone itself: Other DNA sequences within the sample encode an identical CDR3. V usage is TRBV11-2 and J usage is TRBJ2-7; D remains unclear. The CDR3 runs to 13 residues. Germline loops: CDR1 SGHAT, CDR2 FQNNGV. Trimming left V 3 bases short and J 0 bases short, with 6 bases between. DNA of the CDR3: TGTGCCAGCAGCTTTTCTAGCTCCTACGAGCAGTACTTC. Amino acids: CASSFSSSYEQYF.

Regarding this clone: The same CDR3 can be traced to other DNA sequences in this sample. This sequence joins TRBV27 and TRBJ2-2; D might be TRBD2 (6 bases). V dropped 8 bases and J dropped 8 bases, with 9 bases sitting between them. Per germline, CDR1 MNHEY and CDR2 SMNVEV (reference sequence). CDR3 length: 11 residues. The CDR3 sequence: CASSEGGELFF. The CDR3 region has the DNA TGTGCCAGCTCGGAGGGTGGGGAGCTGTTTTTT.